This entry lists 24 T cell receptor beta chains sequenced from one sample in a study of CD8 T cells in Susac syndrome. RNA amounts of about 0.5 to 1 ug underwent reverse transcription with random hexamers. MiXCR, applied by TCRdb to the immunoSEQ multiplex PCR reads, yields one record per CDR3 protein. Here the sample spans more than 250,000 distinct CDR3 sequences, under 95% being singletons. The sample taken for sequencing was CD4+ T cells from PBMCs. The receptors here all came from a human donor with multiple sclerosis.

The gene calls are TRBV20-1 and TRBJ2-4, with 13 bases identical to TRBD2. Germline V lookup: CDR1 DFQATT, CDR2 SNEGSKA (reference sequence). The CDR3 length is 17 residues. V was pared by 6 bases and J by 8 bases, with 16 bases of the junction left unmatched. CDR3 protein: CSAPHPLAGGPRDIQYF. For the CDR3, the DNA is TGCAGTGCACCCCACCCACTAGCGGGAGGGCCAAGAGACATTCAGTACTTC.

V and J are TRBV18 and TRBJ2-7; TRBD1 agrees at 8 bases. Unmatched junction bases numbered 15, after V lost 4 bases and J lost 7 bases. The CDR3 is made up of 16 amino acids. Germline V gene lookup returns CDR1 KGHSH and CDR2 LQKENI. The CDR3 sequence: CASSQSGTGRGREQYF. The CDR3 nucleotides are TGTGCCAGCTCACAGTCCGGGACAGGAAGGGGAAGGGAGCAGTACTTC.

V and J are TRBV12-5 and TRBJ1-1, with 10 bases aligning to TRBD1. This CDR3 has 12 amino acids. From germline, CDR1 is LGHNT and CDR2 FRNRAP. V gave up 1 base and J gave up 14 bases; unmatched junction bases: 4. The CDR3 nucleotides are TGTGCTAGTGGTTTGGGACAGGGGGCTGTGTTCTTT. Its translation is CASGLGQGAVFF.

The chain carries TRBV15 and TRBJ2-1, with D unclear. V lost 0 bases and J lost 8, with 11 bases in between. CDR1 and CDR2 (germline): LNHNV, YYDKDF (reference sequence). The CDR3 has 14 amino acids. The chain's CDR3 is CATSRDVVIDEQFF. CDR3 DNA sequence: TGTGCCACCAGCAGAGATGTAGTAATCGATGAGCAGTTCTTC.

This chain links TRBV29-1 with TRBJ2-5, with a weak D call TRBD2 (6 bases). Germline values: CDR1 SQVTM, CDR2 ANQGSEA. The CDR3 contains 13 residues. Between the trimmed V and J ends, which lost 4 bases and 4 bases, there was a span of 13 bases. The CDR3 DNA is TGCAGCGTTGCATTGACTAGTATAGAGACCCAGTACTTC. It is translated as CSVALTSIETQYF.

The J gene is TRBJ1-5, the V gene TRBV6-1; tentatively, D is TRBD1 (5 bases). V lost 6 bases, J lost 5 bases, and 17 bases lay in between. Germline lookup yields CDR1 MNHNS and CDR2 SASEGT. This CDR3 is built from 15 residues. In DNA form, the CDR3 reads TGTGCCAGCAGCTGGGGGAGGGAACGCGATCAGCCCCAGCATTTT. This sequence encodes CASSWGRERDQPQHF.

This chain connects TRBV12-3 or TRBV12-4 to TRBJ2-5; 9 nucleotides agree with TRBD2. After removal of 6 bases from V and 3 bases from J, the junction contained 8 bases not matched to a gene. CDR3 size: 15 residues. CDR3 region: CASSWGREGEETQYF. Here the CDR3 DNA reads TGTGCCAGCAGCTGGGGGCGGGAGGGGGAAGAGACCCAGTACTTC.

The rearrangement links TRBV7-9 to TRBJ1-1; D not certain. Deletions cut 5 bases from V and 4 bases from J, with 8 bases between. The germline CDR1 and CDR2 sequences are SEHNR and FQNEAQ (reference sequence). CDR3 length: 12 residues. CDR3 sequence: CASSPRATEAFF. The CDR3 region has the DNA TGTGCCAGCAGCCCAAGGGCCACTGAAGCTTTCTTT.

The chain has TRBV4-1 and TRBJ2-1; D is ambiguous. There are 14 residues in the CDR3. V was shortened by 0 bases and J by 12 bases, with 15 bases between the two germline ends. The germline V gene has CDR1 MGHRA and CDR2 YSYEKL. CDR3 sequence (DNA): TGCGCCAGCAGCCAAGATCAGAGTAGCTCGAGGCAGTTCTTC. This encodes CASSQDQSSSRQFF.

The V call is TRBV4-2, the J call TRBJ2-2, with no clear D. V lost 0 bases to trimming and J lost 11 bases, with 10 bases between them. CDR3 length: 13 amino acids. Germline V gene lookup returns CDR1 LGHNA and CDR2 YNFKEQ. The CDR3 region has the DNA TGTGCCAGCAGCCAAGATGGGAACCGCGAGCTGTTTTTT. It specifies CASSQDGNRELFF.

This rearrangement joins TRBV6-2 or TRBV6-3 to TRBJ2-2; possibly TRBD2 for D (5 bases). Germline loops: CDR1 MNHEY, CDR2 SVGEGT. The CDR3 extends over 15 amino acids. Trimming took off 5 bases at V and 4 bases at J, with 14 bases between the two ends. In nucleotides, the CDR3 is TGTGCCAGCAGTACTAGGGTTCCCGCCACCGGGGAGCTGTTTTTT. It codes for CASSTRVPATGELFF.

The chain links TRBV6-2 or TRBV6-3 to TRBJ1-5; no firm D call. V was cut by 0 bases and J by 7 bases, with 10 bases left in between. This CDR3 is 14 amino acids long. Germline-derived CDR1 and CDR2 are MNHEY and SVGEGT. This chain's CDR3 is CASSYSLPSQPQHF. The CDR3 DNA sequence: TGTGCCAGCAGTTACTCGCTCCCCAGCCAGCCCCAGCATTTT.

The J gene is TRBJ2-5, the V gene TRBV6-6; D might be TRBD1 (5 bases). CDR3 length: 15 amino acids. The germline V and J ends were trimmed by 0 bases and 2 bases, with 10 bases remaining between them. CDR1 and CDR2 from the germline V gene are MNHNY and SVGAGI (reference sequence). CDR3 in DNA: TGTGCCAGCAGTTACTCGAGACAGAGACAAGAGACCCAGTACTTC. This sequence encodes CASSYSRQRQETQYF.

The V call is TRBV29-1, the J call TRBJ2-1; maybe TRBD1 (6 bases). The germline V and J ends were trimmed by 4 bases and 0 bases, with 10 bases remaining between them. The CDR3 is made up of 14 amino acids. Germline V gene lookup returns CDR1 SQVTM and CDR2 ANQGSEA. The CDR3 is CSVVQGSSYNEQFF. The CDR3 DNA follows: TGCAGCGTTGTGCAGGGGAGCTCCTACAATGAGCAGTTCTTC.

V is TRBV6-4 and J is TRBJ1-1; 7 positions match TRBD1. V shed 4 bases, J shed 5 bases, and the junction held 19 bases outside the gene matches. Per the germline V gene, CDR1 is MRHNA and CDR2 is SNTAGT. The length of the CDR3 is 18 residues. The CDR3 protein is CASSVMDRRQGESTEAFF. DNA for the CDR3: TGTGCCAGCAGTGTTATGGATCGTAGACAGGGCGAAAGTACTGAAGCTTTCTTT.

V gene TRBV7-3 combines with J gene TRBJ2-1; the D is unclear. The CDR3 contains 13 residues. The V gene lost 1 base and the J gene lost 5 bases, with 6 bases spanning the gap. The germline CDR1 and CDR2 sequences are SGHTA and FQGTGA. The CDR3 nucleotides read TGTGCCAGCAGCTTAAGTAGCAACAATGAGCAGTTCTTC. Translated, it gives CASSLSSNNEQFF.

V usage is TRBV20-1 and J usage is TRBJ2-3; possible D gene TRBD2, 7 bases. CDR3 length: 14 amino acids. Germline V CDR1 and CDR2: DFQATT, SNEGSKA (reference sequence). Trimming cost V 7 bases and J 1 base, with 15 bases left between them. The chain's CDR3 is CSGGGRDGTDTQYF. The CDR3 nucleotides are TGCAGTGGGGGGGGGCGGGACGGCACAGATACGCAGTATTTT.

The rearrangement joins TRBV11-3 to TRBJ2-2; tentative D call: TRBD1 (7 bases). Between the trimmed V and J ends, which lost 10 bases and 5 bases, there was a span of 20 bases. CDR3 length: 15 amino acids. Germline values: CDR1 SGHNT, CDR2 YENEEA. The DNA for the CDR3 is TGTGCCACCTCCCGGAGGGGGCCGCGAACCGGGGAGCTGTTTTTT. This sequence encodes CATSRRGPRTGELFF.

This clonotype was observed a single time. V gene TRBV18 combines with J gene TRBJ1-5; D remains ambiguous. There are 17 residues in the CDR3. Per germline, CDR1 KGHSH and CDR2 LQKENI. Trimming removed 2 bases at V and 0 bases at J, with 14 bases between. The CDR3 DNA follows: TGTGCCAGCTCACCAATCCGAAAGGACCGTAGCAATCAGCCCCAGCATTTT. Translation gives CASSPIRKDRSNQPQHF.

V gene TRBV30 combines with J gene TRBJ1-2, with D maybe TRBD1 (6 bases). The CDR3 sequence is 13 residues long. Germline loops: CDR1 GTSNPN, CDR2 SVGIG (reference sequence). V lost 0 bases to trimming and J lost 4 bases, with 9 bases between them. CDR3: CAWSVQGPYGYTF. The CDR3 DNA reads TGTGCCTGGAGTGTACAGGGCCCCTATGGCTACACCTTC.

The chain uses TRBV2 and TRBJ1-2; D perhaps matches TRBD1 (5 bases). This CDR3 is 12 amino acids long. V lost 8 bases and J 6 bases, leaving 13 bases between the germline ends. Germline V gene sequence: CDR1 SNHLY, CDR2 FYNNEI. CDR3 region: CASEGNQHGYTF. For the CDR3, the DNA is TGTGCCAGCGAGGGGAACCAACATGGCTACACCTTC. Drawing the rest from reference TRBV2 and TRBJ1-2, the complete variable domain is EPEVTQTPSHQVTQMGQEVILRCVPISNHLYFYWYRQILGQKVEFLVSFYNNEISEKSEIFDDQFSVERPDGSNFTLKIRSTKLEDSAMYFCASEGNQHGYTFGSGTRLTVV.

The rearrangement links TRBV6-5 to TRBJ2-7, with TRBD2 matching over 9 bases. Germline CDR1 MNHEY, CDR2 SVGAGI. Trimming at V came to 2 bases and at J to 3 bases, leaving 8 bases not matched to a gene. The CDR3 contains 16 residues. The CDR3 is CASSYAGGRGLYEQYF. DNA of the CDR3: TGTGCCAGCAGTTACGCGGGAGGGAGGGGGCTCTACGAGCAGTACTTC.

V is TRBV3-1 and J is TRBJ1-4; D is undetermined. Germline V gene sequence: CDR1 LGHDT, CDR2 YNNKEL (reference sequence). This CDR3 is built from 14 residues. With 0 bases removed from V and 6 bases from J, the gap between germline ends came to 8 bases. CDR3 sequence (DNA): TGTGCCAGCAGCCAAGAGTGGGCAGATGAAAAACTGTTTTTT. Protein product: CASSQEWADEKLFF. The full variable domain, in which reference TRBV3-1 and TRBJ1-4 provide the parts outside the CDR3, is DTAVSQTPKYLVTQMGNDKSIKCEQNLGHDTMYWYKQDSKKFLKIMFSYNNKELIINETVPNRFSPKSPDKAHLNLHINSLELGDSAVYFCASSQEWADEKLFFGSGTQLSVL.

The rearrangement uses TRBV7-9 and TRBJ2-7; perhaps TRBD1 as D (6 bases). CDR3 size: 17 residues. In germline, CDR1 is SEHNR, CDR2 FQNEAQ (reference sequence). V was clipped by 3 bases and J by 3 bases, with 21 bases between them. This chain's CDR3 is CASSFRPPTGPNYEQYF. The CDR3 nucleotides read TGTGCCAGCAGCTTTAGGCCCCCGACAGGACCAAACTACGAGCAGTACTTC. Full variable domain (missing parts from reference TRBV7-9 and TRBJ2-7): DTGVSQNPRHKITKRGQNVTFRCDPISEHNRLYWYRQTLGQGPEFLTYFQNEAQLEKSRLLSDRFSAERPKGSFSTLEIQRTEQGDSAMYLCASSFRPPTGPNYEQYFGPGTRLTVT.